This T cell receptor (beta chain) is drawn from a study of blood T cell repertoires in COVID-19. Adults between roughly 18 and 89 years of age took part from under 30 US areas. Assignments of participants to cohorts depended upon their own reported clinical history. Either two negative PCRs, clearance, or symptom resolution qualified Cohort 3 donors as recovered. Original processing notes: Using reference gene primer amplification, nucleated cell counts were estimated. Method: immunoSEQ multiplex PCR; TCRdb's copy keeps in-frame clones and lacks some. V, J and clone size are those of that table, while D and trimming were read from the DNA. Among 450,000 to 500,000 clones, roughly nine tenths were seen once, and the ten largest hold roughly 8.5%. Between the trimmed V and J ends, which lost 6 bases and 6 bases, there was a span of 18 bases. This CDR3 has 15 amino acids. Per the germline V gene, CDR1 is PRHDT and CDR2 is FYEKMQ (reference sequence).

Sequencing input: PBMCs or T cells enriched from blood (not recorded which). This chain uses TRBV13 with TRBJ2-1, with D tentatively TRBD2 (5 bases). The TCR comes from a woman aged 55-70 years who had recovered from COVID-19. For the CDR3, the DNA is TGTGCCAGCAGTCGGCTTGCTAGCTGGGGCAATGAGCAGTTCTTC. Translation gives CASSRLASWGNEQFF.